The 25 T cell receptor beta chains reported below all come from one sample, sequenced in a study of identical twins. Each CDR3 protein gets one entry after TCRdb re-called the 5' RACE reads with MiXCR. The data contain fewer than 500,000 distinct CDR3 sequences, roughly 26% of them seen just once; the ten biggest clones take up 2.9%. The same sample was also studied in work on T cells expressing NK-cell markers.

The sample taken for sequencing was CD4+ T cells sorted from blood. These receptor sequences come from a woman aged 18-35 years in good health.

The chain recombines TRBV20-1 with TRBJ1-2, with 10 nucleotides matching TRBD1. This CDR3 is built from 16 residues. Unmatched junction bases numbered 17, after V lost 6 bases and J lost 7 bases. The germline V gene encodes CDR1 DFQATT and CDR2 SNEGSKA (reference sequence). CDR3 DNA: TGCAGTGCAGGAGCAGGGACAGGGGCGGGACGTGTTGGCTACACCTTC. It translates to CSAGAGTGAGRVGYTF.

This clonotype has only a few counts. The chain carries TRBV7-9 and TRBJ2-7; D is possibly TRBD2 (5 bases). The germline V and J ends were trimmed by 4 bases and 0 bases, with 13 bases remaining between them. This CDR3 is built from 15 residues. Per the germline V gene, CDR1 is SEHNR and CDR2 is FQNEAQ (reference sequence). This CDR3 reads CASSSGRESSYEQYF. CDR3 DNA sequence: TGTGCCAGCAGCTCCGGACGGGAAAGCTCCTACGAGCAGTACTTC.

The chain employs TRBV27 and TRBJ1-1, with a possible D match to TRBD1 (6 bases). The CDR3 consists of 14 residues. CDR1 and CDR2 (germline): MNHEY, SMNVEV (reference sequence). Between the trimmed V and J ends, which lost 3 bases and 1 base, there was a span of 9 bases. The CDR3 sequence: CASSFQGPNTEAFF. The CDR3 DNA reads as TGTGCCAGCAGTTTCCAGGGGCCGAACACTGAAGCTTTCTTT.

This clonotype appeared a few times. The rearrangement links TRBV29-1 to TRBJ2-5; 7 bases match TRBD2. Germline values: CDR1 SQVTM, CDR2 ANQGSEA. V shed 1 base and J 4 bases; nucleotides not matched to a gene: 6. The CDR3 is made up of 14 amino acids. In DNA, the CDR3 is TGCAGCGTTGAAGGCGGGGGAATGAGAGAGACCCAGTACTTC. Its protein product is CSVEGGGMRETQYF.

This clonotype appeared a few times. The chain has TRBV5-1 and TRBJ1-2, with no clear D. The CDR3 runs 12 residues. Trimming stripped 0 bases from V and 6 bases from J, with 6 bases between. Germline CDR1 is SGHRS and CDR2 is YFSETQ. The CDR3 DNA reads TGCGCCAGCAGCTTGGCTGAAAATGGCTACACCTTC. It specifies CASSLAENGYTF.

The chain uses TRBV6-1 and TRBJ1-1, with a tentative D call TRBD1 (5 bases). Germline values: CDR1 MNHNS, CDR2 SASEGT. The CDR3 is 14 residues long. The V end was cut by 6 bases, the J end by 0 bases, with 11 bases between. CDR3 nucleotide sequence: TGTGCCAGCAGACCCGACAGATTGAACACTGAAGCTTTCTTT. This sequence encodes CASRPDRLNTEAFF.

This clonotype was observed a handful of times. The chain combines TRBV20-1 with TRBJ1-2; D might be TRBD1 (5 bases). V dropped 6 bases and J dropped 5 bases, with 16 bases sitting between them. This CDR3 has 13 amino acids. The germline V gene encodes CDR1 DFQATT and CDR2 SNEGSKA (reference sequence). The CDR3 is CSAILRGGYGYTF. CDR3 coding DNA: TGCAGTGCCATACTGCGGGGGGGGTATGGCTACACCTTC.

The rearrangement uses TRBV12-3 or TRBV12-4 and TRBJ2-2; D uncertain. This CDR3 comprises 14 residues. V gave up 6 bases and J gave up 1 base, with 9 bases separating them. CDR3 nucleotides: TGTGCCAGCAGCCCGAACTGGAACACCGGGGAGCTGTTTTTT. It specifies CASSPNWNTGELFF.

V gene TRBV11-1 combines with J gene TRBJ2-3, with 10 bases lining up with TRBD1. Germline V gene sequence: CDR1 SGHAT, CDR2 FQDESV (reference sequence). The J segment lost 1 base and the V segment lost 3 bases, leaving 10 bases of the junction unmatched. The CDR3 runs to 18 residues. The DNA of the CDR3 is TGTGCCAGCAGCTTGACAGGGGGCTCGGGTGTTGGCACAGATACGCAGTATTTT. Translation: CASSLTGGSGVGTDTQYF.

The chain carries TRBV10-2 and TRBJ2-1; D possibly uses TRBD1 or TRBD2 (5 bases each). CDR3 size: 14 residues. Trimming removed 6 bases from V and 10 bases from J, with 19 bases in between. Germline assignment: CDR1 WSHSY and CDR2 SAAADI. The CDR3 DNA is TGCGCCAGCAGACACCGGGACCTCTTCAAAGAGCAGTTCTTC. Translation gives CASRHRDLFKEQFF.

The chain is built from TRBV11-2 and TRBJ1-5; D might be TRBD1 (5 bases). V was shortened by 0 bases and J by 4 bases, with 13 bases between the two germline ends. The CDR3 consists of 16 residues. From germline, CDR1 is SGHAT and CDR2 FQNNGV. The CDR3 sequence is CASSLDFLKGNQPQHF. CDR3 in DNA: TGTGCCAGCAGCTTAGATTTTCTCAAGGGGAATCAGCCCCAGCATTTT.

The chain employs TRBV20-1 and TRBJ2-2, with TRBD1 matching over 7 bases. Germline V gene sequence: CDR1 DFQATT, CDR2 SNEGSKA (reference sequence). This CDR3 spans 13 amino acids. Trimming took 6 bases from V and 4 from J; bases not matched to a gene: 5. CDR3 sequence (DNA): TGCAGTGCGCCCGGGACAGCCACCGGGGAGCTGTTTTTT. Its protein product is CSAPGTATGELFF.

This clonotype was observed a few times. The chain carries TRBV29-1 and TRBJ2-3; 7 bases align to TRBD2. The CDR3 contains 10 residues. CDR1 is SQVTM, CDR2 ANQGSEA, per germline. The CDR3 loop reads CRAGVDTQYF. The CDR3 nucleotides are TGCAGGGCGGGGGTCGATACGCAGTATTTT.

Only a few counts were recorded for this clonotype. The chain employs TRBV28 and TRBJ2-3, with TRBD2 as a possible D gene (5 bases). Germline values: CDR1 MDHEN, CDR2 SYDVKM. Trimming removed 3 bases at V and 0 bases at J, with 16 bases between. The CDR3 totals 17 residues. The CDR3, as DNA: TGTGCCAGCAGTTTGTCCAAAAGGAGGAAGAGCACAGATACGCAGTATTTT. Amino acids: CASSLSKRRKSTDTQYF. Drawing the rest from reference TRBV28 and TRBJ2-3, the complete variable domain is DVKVTQSSRYLVKRTGEKVFLECVQDMDHENMFWYRQDPGLGLRLIYFSYDVKMKEKGDIPEGYSVSREKKERFSLILESASTNQTSMYLCASSLSKRRKSTDTQYFGPGTRLTVL.

This clonotype was found a few times. The V and J genes are TRBV7-2 and TRBJ2-7, with TRBD2 matching over 7 bases. V shed 5 bases and J 2 bases; nucleotides not matched to a gene: 6. Per germline, CDR1 SGHTA and CDR2 FQGNSA. This CDR3 region has 14 residues. CDR3 DNA sequence: TGTGCCAGCAGCCCTTCAGCGGGAACCTACGAGCAGTACTTC. Translating it yields CASSPSAGTYEQYF.

This clonotype was seen only a few times. The V gene is TRBV15, the J gene TRBJ2-1; TRBD2 agrees at 11 bases. The junction had 10 bases not matched to a gene; V was cut back by 5 bases and J by 7 bases. The CDR3 is 16 residues long. CDR1 and CDR2 from the germline V gene are LNHNV and YYDKDF (reference sequence). CDR3 residues: CATSSLTSGITNEQFF. CDR3 nucleotide sequence: TGTGCCACCAGCTCCCTGACTAGCGGGATTACAAATGAGCAGTTCTTC.

There are many counts of this clonotype. V and J are TRBV10-3 and TRBJ2-5; D is undetermined. V was pared by 8 bases and J by 2 bases, with 3 bases between. CDR1 is ENHRY and CDR2 is SYGVKD in the germline V gene. CDR3 length equals 10 residues. The CDR3 sequence: CAIGQETQYF. CDR3 nucleotide sequence: TGTGCCATCGGGCAAGAGACCCAGTACTTC.

This clonotype turned up a few times. This chain connects TRBV28 to TRBJ2-1, with 7 bases that match TRBD2. V dropped 5 bases and J dropped 6; count of bases not matched to a gene: 16. The CDR3 extends over 17 amino acids. Germline CDR1 and CDR2: MDHEN and SYDVKM. CDR3 DNA sequence: TGTGCCAGCAGTCAGCGTGGCGGGAGTACATCTTTCAATGAGCAGTTCTTC. Protein sequence: CASSQRGGSTSFNEQFF.

This clonotype has ten or more counts. The chain combines TRBV4-2 with TRBJ1-2; no definite D call. Trimming stripped 1 base from V and 0 bases from J, with 0 bases between. The CDR3 contains 12 residues. The germline V gene has CDR1 LGHNA and CDR2 YNFKEQ. The CDR3 bases are TGTGCCAGCAGCCAAGCTAACTATGGCTACACCTTC. Amino acid sequence: CASSQANYGYTF.

This clonotype was detected only a few times. The rearrangement uses TRBV27 and TRBJ2-1; 10 nucleotides agree with TRBD1. V lost 2 bases to trimming and J lost 8 bases; unmatched junction nucleotides: 6. The length of the CDR3 is 15 residues. Germline CDR1 and CDR2: MNHEY and SMNVEV (reference sequence). DNA of the CDR3: TGTGCCAGCAGTTTACTACGGGACAGGGGAGATGAGCAGTTCTTC. This sequence encodes CASSLLRDRGDEQFF.

This clonotype has only a few counts. V usage is TRBV20-1 and J usage is TRBJ2-7; 10 positions agree with TRBD2. After removal of 1 base from V and 6 bases from J, the junction contained 6 bases not matched to a gene. Per the germline V gene, CDR1 is DFQATT and CDR2 is SNEGSKA (reference sequence). This CDR3 spans 14 amino acids. The CDR3 nucleotides read TGCAGTGCTAGAGCTCTAGCGGGAGTACCCGAGCAGTACTTC. This encodes CSARALAGVPEQYF.

The V gene is TRBV6-5, the J gene TRBJ2-3; D remains ambiguous. The germline V and J ends were trimmed by 2 bases and 6 bases, with 12 bases remaining between them. Germline V gene sequence: CDR1 MNHEY, CDR2 SVGAGI. This CDR3 region has 14 residues. The CDR3 sequence is CASSYRGRSDTQYF. CDR3 nucleotide sequence: TGTGCCAGCAGTTACCGCGGTAGATCGGATACGCAGTATTTT.

This clonotype came up a few times. The chain carries TRBV6-5 and TRBJ1-2; D gene unclear. V dropped 6 bases and J dropped 3 bases, with 8 bases sitting between them. The CDR3 runs 12 residues. CDR1 and CDR2 (germline): MNHEY, SVGAGI. This CDR3 reads CASRDGHYGYTF. The CDR3, as DNA: TGTGCCAGCAGAGACGGCCACTATGGCTACACCTTC.

This clonotype has only a few counts. This chain links TRBV30 with TRBJ2-3; D is unclear. In germline, CDR1 is GTSNPN, CDR2 SVGIG (reference sequence). V was pared by 0 bases and J by 4 bases, with 8 bases between. CDR3 length: 13 residues. The DNA of the CDR3 is TGTGCCTGGAGTGTGAGACTCCCAGATACGCAGTATTTT. Protein product: CAWSVRLPDTQYF.

The V call is TRBV6-5, the J call TRBJ2-1, with D perhaps matching TRBD1 (5 bases). The V gene lost 4 bases and the J gene lost 8 bases, with 15 bases spanning the gap. Germline CDR1 MNHEY, CDR2 SVGAGI. This CDR3 spans 14 amino acids. CDR3 protein: CASSFSMGRDEQFF. Written as DNA, the CDR3 is TGTGCCAGCAGTTTCAGTATGGGGCGCGATGAGCAGTTCTTC.